Listed below are T cell receptor beta chains from one sample, sequenced in a study of OX40 agonist ivuxolimab in advanced cancers. Assay used: immunoSEQ multiplex PCR; TCRdb lists only in-frame clones, some missing. This table has about 82,000 clones, 85% to 90% appearing once. The sample here was CD4+ or CD8+ T cells sorted from blood, taken in a trial of the OX40 agonist ivuxolimab. The receptors were sampled from an adult with an advanced solid tumor such as melanoma, head and neck, liver or kidney cancer. CDR3s leave out the opening cysteine and the closing phenylalanine or tryptophan.

j_call: TRBJ1-1
v_call: TRBV6-5
cdr3_aa: ASMTPNTEAF

j_call: TRBJ2-2
v_call: TRBV5-1
cdr3_aa: ASSLVEQGSGELF

j_call: TRBJ2-2
v_call: TRBV5-1
cdr3_aa: ASSPTGPGDTGELF

j_call: TRBJ2-5
v_call: TRBV10-1
cdr3_aa: ASSESKGQGRGETQY

j_call: TRBJ2-1
v_call: TRBV5-5
cdr3_aa: ASSLVATSGYNEQF

j_call: TRBJ2-1
v_call: TRBV29-1
cdr3_aa: SLTLRDSWTSGRDEQF

j_call: TRBJ1-5
v_call: TRBV7-9
cdr3_aa: ASSRTSDQPQH

j_call: TRBJ2-3
v_call: TRBV11-3
cdr3_aa: ASSSVAGGTDTQY

j_call: TRBJ2-3
v_call: TRBV9
cdr3_aa: ASSVEGRDGDTQY

j_call: TRBJ1-5
v_call: TRBV6-1
cdr3_aa: ASSPSQGGQPQH

j_call: TRBJ2-5
v_call: TRBV6-1
cdr3_aa: ASSDQAGVSQETQY

j_call: TRBJ2-3
v_call: TRBV28
cdr3_aa: ASTSGGWITDTQY

j_call: TRBJ1-1
v_call: TRBV6-1
cdr3_aa: ASSDKGSNTEAF

j_call: TRBJ2-3
v_call: TRBV18
cdr3_aa: ASSPLNSGNRNTQY

j_call: TRBJ2-1
v_call: TRBV11-2
cdr3_aa: ASSWTSGAYNEQF

j_call: TRBJ2-1
v_call: TRBV4-2
cdr3_aa: ASSQASAGNYNEQF

j_call: TRBJ1-1
v_call: TRBV5-5
cdr3_aa: ASSFGLGSVVNTEAF

j_call: TRBJ1-1
v_call: TRBV7-9
cdr3_aa: ASSFSGTEAF

j_call: TRBJ2-5
v_call: TRBV9
cdr3_aa: ASSVGGLAGETQY

j_call: TRBJ2-5
v_call: TRBV5-1
cdr3_aa: ASSLLETQY

j_call: TRBJ2-1
v_call: TRBV7-2
cdr3_aa: ASSSRTGQFYNEQF

j_call: TRBJ1-3
v_call: TRBV28
cdr3_aa: ASIDRGTGNTIY

j_call: TRBJ2-2
v_call: TRBV6-1
cdr3_aa: ASIDRDSGELF

j_call: TRBJ2-1
v_call: TRBV5-1
cdr3_aa: ASSRLGHADNEQF

j_call: TRBJ2-2
v_call: TRBV5-1
cdr3_aa: ASSSQGTGVSGELF

j_call: TRBJ1-2
v_call: TRBV28
cdr3_aa: ASSSSTGLYGYT

j_call: TRBJ2-1
v_call: TRBV10-3
cdr3_aa: AIRGTSGNEQF

j_call: TRBJ1-4
v_call: TRBV2
cdr3_aa: ASSKRESDEKLF

j_call: TRBJ2-3
v_call: TRBV5-1
cdr3_aa: ASSSRYSTDTQY

j_call: TRBJ1-5
v_call: TRBV28
cdr3_aa: ASSFLGSGNQPQH

j_call: TRBJ2-3
v_call: TRBV9
cdr3_aa: ASSVDGSVSTDTQY

j_call: TRBJ2-5
v_call: TRBV28
cdr3_aa: ATGRQETQY

j_call: TRBJ1-2
v_call: TRBV6-1
cdr3_aa: ASSEVVRLHGYT

j_call: TRBJ1-1
v_call: TRBV7-2
cdr3_aa: ASSLGPGQGAGNTEAF

j_call: TRBJ2-3
v_call: TRBV5-6
cdr3_aa: ASSPGTGGTDTQY

j_call: TRBJ2-7
v_call: TRBV23-1
cdr3_aa: ASSQGGRAGYEQY

j_call: TRBJ2-7
v_call: TRBV12-5
cdr3_aa: ASGLLPREQY

j_call: TRBJ1-2
v_call: TRBV7-8
cdr3_aa: ASSFGPGGSGYT

j_call: TRBJ1-4
v_call: TRBV28
cdr3_aa: ASSLPRVNEKLF

j_call: TRBJ1-4
v_call: TRBV5-1
cdr3_aa: ASSLGGGRQEKLF

j_call: TRBJ2-2
v_call: TRBV7-9
cdr3_aa: ASIFLARSQNTGELF

j_call: TRBJ2-2
v_call: TRBV18
cdr3_aa: ASSPREGHTGELF

j_call: TRBJ1-2
v_call: TRBV5-1
cdr3_aa: ASSLGSSQANYGYT

j_call: TRBJ1-1
v_call: TRBV20-1
cdr3_aa: SASAGVGAF

j_call: TRBJ1-1
v_call: TRBV6-6
cdr3_aa: ASSSRTTQKNEAF

j_call: TRBJ2-3
v_call: TRBV18
cdr3_aa: ASSPPGQSTDTQY

j_call: TRBJ1-5
v_call: TRBV5-1
cdr3_aa: ASSLEGAINQPQH

j_call: TRBJ2-1
v_call: TRBV19
cdr3_aa: ASSISGGHYNEQF

j_call: TRBJ1-3
v_call: TRBV6-6
cdr3_aa: ASSSWASGGNTIY

j_call: TRBJ1-3
v_call: TRBV9
cdr3_aa: ASSSGPLGNTIY

j_call: TRBJ1-1
v_call: TRBV5-1
cdr3_aa: ASSLGDNTEAF

j_call: TRBJ2-5
v_call: TRBV7-3
cdr3_aa: ANLQDQETQY

j_call: TRBJ2-5
v_call: TRBV7-7
cdr3_aa: ASSPWGYQETQY

j_call: TRBJ1-5
v_call: TRBV30
cdr3_aa: AWSVEGSVGNQPQH

j_call: TRBJ1-2
v_call: TRBV20-1
cdr3_aa: SARGRGYT